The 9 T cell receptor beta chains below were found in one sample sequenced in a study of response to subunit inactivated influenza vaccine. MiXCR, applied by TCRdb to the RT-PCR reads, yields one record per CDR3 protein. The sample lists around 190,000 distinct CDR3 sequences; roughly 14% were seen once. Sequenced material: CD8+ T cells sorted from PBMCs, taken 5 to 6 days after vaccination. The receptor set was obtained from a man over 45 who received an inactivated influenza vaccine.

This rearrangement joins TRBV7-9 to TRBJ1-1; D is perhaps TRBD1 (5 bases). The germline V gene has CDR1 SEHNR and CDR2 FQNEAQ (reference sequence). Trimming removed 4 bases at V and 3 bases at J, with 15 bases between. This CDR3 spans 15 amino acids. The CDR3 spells CASSSGQLGDTEAFF. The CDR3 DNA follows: TGTGCCAGCAGCTCAGGGCAATTAGGGGACACTGAAGCTTTCTTT.

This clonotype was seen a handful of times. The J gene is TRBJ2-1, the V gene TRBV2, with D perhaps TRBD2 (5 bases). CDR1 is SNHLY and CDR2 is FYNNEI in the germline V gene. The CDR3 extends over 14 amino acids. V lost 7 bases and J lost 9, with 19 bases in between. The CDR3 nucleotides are TGTGCCAGCACCGGGTTGCAGGACTGGTCTGAGCAGTTCTTC. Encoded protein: CASTGLQDWSEQFF.

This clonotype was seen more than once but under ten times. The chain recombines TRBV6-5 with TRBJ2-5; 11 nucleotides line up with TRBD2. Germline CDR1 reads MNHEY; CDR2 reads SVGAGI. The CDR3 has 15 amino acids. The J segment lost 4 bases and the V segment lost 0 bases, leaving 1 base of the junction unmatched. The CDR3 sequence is CASSYSTSGVETQYF. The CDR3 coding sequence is TGTGCCAGCAGTTACTCGACTAGCGGGGTAGAGACCCAGTACTTC.

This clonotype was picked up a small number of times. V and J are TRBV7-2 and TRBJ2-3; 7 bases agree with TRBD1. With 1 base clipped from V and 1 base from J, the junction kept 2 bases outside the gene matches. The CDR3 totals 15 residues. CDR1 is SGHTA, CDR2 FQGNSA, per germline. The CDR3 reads CASSLEGQRTDTQYF. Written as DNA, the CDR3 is TGTGCCAGCAGCTTAGAGGGACAGCGCACAGATACGCAGTATTTT.

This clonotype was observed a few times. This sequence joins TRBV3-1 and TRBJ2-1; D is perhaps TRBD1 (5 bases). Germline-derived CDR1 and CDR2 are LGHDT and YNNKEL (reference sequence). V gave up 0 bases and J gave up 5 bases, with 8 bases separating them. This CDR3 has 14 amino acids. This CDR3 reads CASSQEGADNEQFF. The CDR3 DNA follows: TGTGCCAGCAGCCAAGAAGGGGCGGACAATGAGCAGTTCTTC.

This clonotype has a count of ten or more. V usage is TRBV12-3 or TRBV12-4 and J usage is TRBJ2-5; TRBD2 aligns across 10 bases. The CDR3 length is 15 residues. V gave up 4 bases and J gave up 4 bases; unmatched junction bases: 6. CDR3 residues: CASSYTSGAGETQYF. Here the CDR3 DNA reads TGTGCCAGCAGTTATACTAGCGGGGCCGGAGAGACCCAGTACTTC.

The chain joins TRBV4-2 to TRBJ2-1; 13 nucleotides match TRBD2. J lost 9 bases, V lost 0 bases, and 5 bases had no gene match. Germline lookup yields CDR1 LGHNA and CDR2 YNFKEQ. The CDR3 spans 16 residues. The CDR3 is CASSQELAGGPGEQFF. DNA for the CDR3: TGTGCCAGCAGCCAAGAACTAGCGGGGGGGCCCGGTGAGCAGTTCTTC.

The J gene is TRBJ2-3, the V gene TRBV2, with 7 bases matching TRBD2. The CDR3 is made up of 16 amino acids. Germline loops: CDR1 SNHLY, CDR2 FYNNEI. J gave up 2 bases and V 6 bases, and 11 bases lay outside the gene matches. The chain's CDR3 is CASSDPGGGFTDTQYF. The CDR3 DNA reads TGTGCCAGCAGCGACCCTGGCGGGGGTTTCACAGATACGCAGTATTTT.

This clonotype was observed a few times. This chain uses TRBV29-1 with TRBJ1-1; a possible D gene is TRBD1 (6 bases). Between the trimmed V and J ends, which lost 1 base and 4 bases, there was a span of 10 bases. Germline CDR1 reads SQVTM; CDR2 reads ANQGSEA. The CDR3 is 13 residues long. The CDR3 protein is CSVEGGRVTEAFF. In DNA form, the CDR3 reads TGCAGCGTTGAAGGGGGGCGAGTCACTGAAGCTTTCTTT. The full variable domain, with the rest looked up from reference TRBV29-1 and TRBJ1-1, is SAVISQKPSRDICQRGTSLTIQCQVDSQVTMMFWYRQQPGQSLTLIATANQGSEATYESGFVIDKFPISRPNLTFSTLTVSNMSPEDSSIYLCSVEGGRVTEAFFGQGTRLTVV.